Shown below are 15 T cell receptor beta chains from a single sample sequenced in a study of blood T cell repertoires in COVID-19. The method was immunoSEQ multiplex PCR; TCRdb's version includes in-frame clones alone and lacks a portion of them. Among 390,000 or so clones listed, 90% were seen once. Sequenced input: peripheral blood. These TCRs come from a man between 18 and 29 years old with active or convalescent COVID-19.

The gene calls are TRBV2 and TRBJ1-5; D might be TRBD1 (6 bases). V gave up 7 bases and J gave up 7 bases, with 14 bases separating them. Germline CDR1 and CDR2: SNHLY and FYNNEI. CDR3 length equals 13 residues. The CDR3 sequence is CASIEQGGQPQHF. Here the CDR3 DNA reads TGTGCCAGCATAGAACAGGGCGGCCAGCCCCAGCATTTT.

The CDR3 region has the DNA TGTGCCAGCAGTTTTCGGGGACAGGGCCAGTACGAGCAGTACTTC. This gives the protein CASSFRGQGQYEQYF. The chain recombines TRBV28 with TRBJ2-7; the match to TRBD1 covers 9 bases. The CDR3 totals 15 residues. In germline, CDR1 is MDHEN, CDR2 SYDVKM. V trimming: 3 bases; J trimming: 4 bases; junction bases outside the gene matches: 7.

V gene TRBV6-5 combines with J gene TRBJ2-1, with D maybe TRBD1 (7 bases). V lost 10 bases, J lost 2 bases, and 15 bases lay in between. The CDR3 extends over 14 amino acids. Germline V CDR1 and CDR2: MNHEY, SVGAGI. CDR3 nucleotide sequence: TGTGCCACGATGCGGGACAGCCCCTACAATGAGCAGTTCTTC. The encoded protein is CATMRDSPYNEQFF.

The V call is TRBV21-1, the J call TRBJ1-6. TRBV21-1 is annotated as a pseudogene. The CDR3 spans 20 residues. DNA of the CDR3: TGTGCCAGCAGCAAAAGCGTGGGCGGAGTGGAGGGATCCTATAATTCACCCCTCCACTTT. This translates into CASSKSVGGVEGSYNSPLHF.

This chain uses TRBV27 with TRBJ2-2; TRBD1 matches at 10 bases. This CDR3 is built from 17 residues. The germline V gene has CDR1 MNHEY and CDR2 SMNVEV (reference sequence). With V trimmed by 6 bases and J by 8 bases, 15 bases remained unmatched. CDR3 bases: TGTGCCAGCAGCCTTGCCGTGACAGGGGGCATAGTAGGGGAGCTGTTTTTT. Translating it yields CASSLAVTGGIVGELFF.

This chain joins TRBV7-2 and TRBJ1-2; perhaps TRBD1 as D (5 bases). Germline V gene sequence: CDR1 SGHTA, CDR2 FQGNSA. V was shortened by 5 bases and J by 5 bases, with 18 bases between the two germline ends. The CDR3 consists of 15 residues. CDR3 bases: TGTGCCAGCAGCCAGGCGGGGCTCGTGGGGTATGGCTACACCTTC. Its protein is CASSQAGLVGYGYTF.

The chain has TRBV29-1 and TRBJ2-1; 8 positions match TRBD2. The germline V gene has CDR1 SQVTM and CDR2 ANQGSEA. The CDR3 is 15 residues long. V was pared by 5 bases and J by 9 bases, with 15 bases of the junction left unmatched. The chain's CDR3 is CSVPPMGLVSSEQFF. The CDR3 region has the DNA TGCAGCGTTCCTCCCATGGGACTAGTCAGTAGTGAGCAGTTCTTC.

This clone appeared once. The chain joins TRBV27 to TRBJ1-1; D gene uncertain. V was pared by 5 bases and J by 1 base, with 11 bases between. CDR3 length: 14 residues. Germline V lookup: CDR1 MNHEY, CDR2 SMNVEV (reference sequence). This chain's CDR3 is CASSALEANTEAFF. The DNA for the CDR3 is TGTGCCAGCAGTGCCTTAGAAGCGAACACTGAAGCTTTCTTT.

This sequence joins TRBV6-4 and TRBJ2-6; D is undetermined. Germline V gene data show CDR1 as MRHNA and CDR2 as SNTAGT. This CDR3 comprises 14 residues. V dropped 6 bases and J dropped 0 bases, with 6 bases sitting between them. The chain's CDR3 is CASSPGSGANVLTF. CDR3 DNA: TGTGCCAGCAGCCCCGGCTCTGGGGCCAACGTCCTGACTTTC.

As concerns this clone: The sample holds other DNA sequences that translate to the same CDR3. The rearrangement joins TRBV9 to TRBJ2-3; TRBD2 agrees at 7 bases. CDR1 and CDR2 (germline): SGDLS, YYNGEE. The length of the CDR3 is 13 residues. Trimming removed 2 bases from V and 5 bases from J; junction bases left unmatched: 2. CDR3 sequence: CASSVGGGDTQYF. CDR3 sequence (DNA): TGTGCCAGCAGCGTCGGCGGGGGAGATACGCAGTATTTT.

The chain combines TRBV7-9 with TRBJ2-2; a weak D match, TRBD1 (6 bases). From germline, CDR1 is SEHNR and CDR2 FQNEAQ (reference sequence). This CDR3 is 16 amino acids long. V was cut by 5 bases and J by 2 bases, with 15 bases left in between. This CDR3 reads CASSPQDSSNTGELFF. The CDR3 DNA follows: TGTGCCAGCAGCCCCCAGGACAGCTCCAACACCGGGGAGCTGTTTTTT.

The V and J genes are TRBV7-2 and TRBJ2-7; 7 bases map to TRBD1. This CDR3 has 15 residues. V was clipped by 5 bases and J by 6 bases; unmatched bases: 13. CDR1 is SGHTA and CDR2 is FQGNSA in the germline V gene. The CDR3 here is CASSPGDRVHAEQYF. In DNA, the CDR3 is TGTGCCAGCAGCCCTGGAGACAGGGTCCACGCCGAGCAGTACTTC.

This CDR3 reads CASSLLAGNSGNTIYF. DNA of the CDR3: TGTGCCAGCAGTTTATTGGCAGGGAATTCAGGAAACACCATATATTTT. This chain connects TRBV28 to TRBJ1-3; possible D gene TRBD1, 5 bases. CDR1 and CDR2 (germline): MDHEN, SYDVKM. The CDR3 has 16 amino acids. V lost 1 base to trimming and J lost 4 bases, with 14 bases between them.

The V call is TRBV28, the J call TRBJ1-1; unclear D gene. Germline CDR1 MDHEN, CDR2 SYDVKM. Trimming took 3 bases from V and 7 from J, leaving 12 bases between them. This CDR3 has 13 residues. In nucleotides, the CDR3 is TGTGCCAGCAGTTTCGGAGGGTTTGTTGAAGCTTTCTTT. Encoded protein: CASSFGGFVEAFF.

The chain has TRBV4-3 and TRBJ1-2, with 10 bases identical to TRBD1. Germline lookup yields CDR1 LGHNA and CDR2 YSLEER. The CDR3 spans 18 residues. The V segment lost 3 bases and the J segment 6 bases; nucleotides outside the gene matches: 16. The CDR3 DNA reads TGCGCCAGCAGCCAGAATACCGGGACAGGGGATTTTAGTGATGGCTACACCTTC. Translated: CASSQNTGTGDFSDGYTF.